The 19 T cell receptor beta chains listed next were all sequenced from one sample in a study of T-cell reconstitution after alpha-beta-depleted transplantation in children. A library of TCRbeta sequences, prepared with unique molecular identifiers, was generated. TCRdb analysed the PCR reads with MiXCR anew, one entry per CDR3 protein. The table has 450,000 to 550,000 distinct CDR3 sequences, roughly an eighth seen once; the top ten hold 11% to 15%. Specimen: PBMCs, mostly from graft donor cells, collected 180 days after TCRalphabeta/CD19-depleted stem cell transplant. The receptors come from a female patient aged 2-15 years who had a stem cell transplant for aplastic anemia, so the T cells may come from the graft donor.

V is TRBV12-3 or TRBV12-4 and J is TRBJ1-1; tentatively, D is TRBD1 (6 bases). CDR3 length: 17 amino acids. Trimming took off 9 bases at V and 4 bases at J, with 27 bases between the two ends. DNA of the CDR3: TGTGCCAGTCAGACCAGGGGTAAGACCAGCGTAGCCACTGAAGCTTTCTTT. It yields the protein CASQTRGKTSVATEAFF.

This chain links TRBV4-3 with TRBJ1-5; D gene uncertain. The germline V gene encodes CDR1 LGHNA and CDR2 YSLEER. The CDR3 runs to 15 residues. V was pared by 0 bases and J by 0 bases, with 6 bases between. Here the CDR3 DNA reads TGCGCCAGCAGCCAAGACAGTGATAGCAATCAGCCCCAGCATTTT. It encodes CASSQDSDSNQPQHF.

This rearrangement joins TRBV28 to TRBJ2-1; 13 bases align to TRBD2. The CDR3 consists of 18 residues. V shed 5 bases and J 5 bases; nucleotides not matched to a gene: 12. Germline values: CDR1 MDHEN, CDR2 SYDVKM. CDR3 sequence (DNA): TGTGCCAGCAGTAACACACTAGCGGGAGGGTTAGGGGACAATGAGCAGTTCTTC. Amino acid sequence: CASSNTLAGGLGDNEQFF.

The gene calls are TRBV29-1 and TRBJ2-1; D is perhaps TRBD2 (5 bases). Trimming stripped 4 bases from V and 3 bases from J, with 13 bases between. Germline values: CDR1 SQVTM, CDR2 ANQGSEA. The CDR3 has 14 residues. CDR3 residues: CSVGTPMGYNEQFF. The CDR3 DNA is TGCAGCGTTGGGACTCCAATGGGCTACAATGAGCAGTTCTTC.

This clonotype was seen more than once but under ten times. The rearrangement uses TRBV4-2 and TRBJ2-1, with D possibly TRBD2 on 7 matching bases. The CDR3 length is 16 residues. With 4 bases removed from V and 4 bases from J, the gap between germline ends came to 17 bases. The V gene's germline CDR1 is LGHNA and CDR2 YNFKEQ. This CDR3 reads CASSPLGGAMYNEQFF. The CDR3 bases are TGTGCCAGCAGCCCCCTAGGGGGGGCTATGTACAATGAGCAGTTCTTC.

This clonotype was counted many times. The rearrangement uses TRBV5-1 and TRBJ2-3; no reliable D call. CDR3 size: 14 residues. Germline loops: CDR1 SGHRS, CDR2 YFSETQ. Deletions cut 0 bases from V and 2 bases from J, with 7 bases between. CDR3 DNA sequence: TGCGCCAGCAGCTTGGAGTGGAACACAGATACGCAGTATTTT. Its translation: CASSLEWNTDTQYF.

This chain joins TRBV29-1 and TRBJ2-1; tentatively, D is TRBD1 (6 bases). This CDR3 is built from 16 residues. The V and J ends lost 0 bases and 4 bases respectively, with 16 bases between them. Germline V gives CDR1 SQVTM, CDR2 ANQGSEA. The CDR3 DNA follows: TGCAGCGTTGAAGACTCTACAGGGCTGAGGTACAATGAGCAGTTCTTC. Its translation: CSVEDSTGLRYNEQFF.

The rearrangement uses TRBV21-1 and TRBJ2-5; TRBD1 is the table's D call and was not checked against the DNA. TRBV21-1 is flagged as a pseudogene. This CDR3 contains 15 residues. Here the CDR3 reads CASTLGGTHQETQYF. The CDR3 DNA follows: TGTGCCAGCACGCTAGGGGGCACCCACCAAGAGACCCAGTACTTC.

This clonotype has ten or more counts. The chain uses TRBV5-8 and TRBJ2-1; TRBD1 might be the D (6 bases). Per the germline V gene, CDR1 is SGHTS and CDR2 is YDEGEE. V lost 4 bases, J lost 4 bases, and 18 bases lay in between. The CDR3 runs to 16 residues. The CDR3 loop reads CASSPSQGRGYNEQFF. CDR3 nucleotide sequence: TGTGCCAGCAGCCCGTCCCAGGGGCGCGGATACAATGAGCAGTTCTTC.

Ten or more counts support this clonotype. The chain joins TRBV19 to TRBJ2-1; D is unresolved. This CDR3 region has 15 residues. The germline V gene encodes CDR1 LNHDA and CDR2 SQIVND (reference sequence). Trimming shortened V by 5 bases and J by 0 bases, and 11 bases separated the two germline ends. This CDR3 is CASSPSISSYNEQFF. CDR3 nucleotides: TGTGCCAGTAGTCCCTCGATAAGCTCCTACAATGAGCAGTTCTTC.

This clonotype was observed at least ten times. The rearrangement uses TRBV12-3 or TRBV12-4 and TRBJ2-3, with a possible D match to TRBD2 (7 bases). V gave up 7 bases and J gave up 9 bases, with 11 bases separating them. The CDR3 has 11 residues. The CDR3 region is CASTGGQTQYF. The CDR3 DNA follows: TGTGCCAGCACGGGGGGACAAACGCAGTATTTT.

This chain joins TRBV29-1 and TRBJ2-1; 14 nucleotides match TRBD2. Germline values: CDR1 SQVTM, CDR2 ANQGSEA. V trimming: 4 bases; J trimming: 6 bases; junction bases outside the gene matches: 2. The CDR3 has 14 amino acids. The CDR3 DNA sequence: TGCAGCGTTGCGACTAGCGGGAGGGCCAATGAGCAGTTCTTC. Translating gives CSVATSGRANEQFF.

V is TRBV5-5 and J is TRBJ2-1; D is unresolved. The CDR3 totals 15 residues. Trimming pared 1 base from V and 6 bases from J, leaving 14 bases between. Germline CDR1 reads SGHKS; CDR2 reads YYEKEE (reference sequence). This chain's CDR3 is CASSLWIALGNEQFF. CDR3 in DNA: TGTGCCAGCAGCTTGTGGATCGCTTTGGGCAATGAGCAGTTCTTC.

The chain employs TRBV12-3 or TRBV12-4 and TRBJ2-1, with D perhaps assigned TRBD1 or TRBD2 (6 bases each). This CDR3 region has 13 residues. Trimming took off 0 bases at V and 9 bases at J, with 9 bases between the two ends. CDR3 region: CASSLAGGTEQFF. The CDR3, as DNA: TGTGCCAGCAGTTTAGCGGGGGGCACTGAGCAGTTCTTC.

This chain links TRBV28 with TRBJ2-7; 10 bases line up with TRBD1. The CDR3 contains 17 residues. The germline V gene encodes CDR1 MDHEN and CDR2 SYDVKM. The J segment lost 5 bases and the V segment lost 8 bases, leaving 18 bases of the junction unmatched. This CDR3 reads CASFPLPGTGVGDEQYF. The CDR3 DNA reads TGTGCCAGCTTCCCTCTACCCGGGACAGGGGTGGGGGACGAGCAGTACTTC.

The rearrangement links TRBV20-1 to TRBJ2-7, with 8 bases identical to TRBD2. J gave up 0 bases and V 1 base, and 8 bases lay outside the gene matches. Germline V gene sequence: CDR1 DFQATT, CDR2 SNEGSKA (reference sequence). CDR3 length: 16 amino acids. CDR3 amino acids: CSARVGLGTSSYEQYV. The CDR3 DNA follows: TGCAGTGCTAGAGTGGGACTAGGGACGAGCTCCTACGAGCAGTACGTC.

In its sample, this clonotype was seen many times. The V call is TRBV20-1, the J call TRBJ2-7; 10 bases are shared with TRBD2. The CDR3 runs to 14 residues. V lost 3 bases and J lost 5; bases outside the gene matches: 7. Germline V gives CDR1 DFQATT, CDR2 SNEGSKA (reference sequence). The DNA for the CDR3 is TGCAGTGCTAGGTCTAGCGGGAGCCCCCACGAGCAGTACTTC. Translated, it gives CSARSSGSPHEQYF.

This clonotype was found once. The CDR3 DNA is TGTGCCAGCAGCCTACAATACGACAGGGGCGAGCAGTACGTC. Its translation is CASSLQYDRGEQYV. The chain links TRBV7-9 to TRBJ2-7; 8 bases are a match to TRBD1. This CDR3 spans 14 amino acids. V gave up 5 bases and J gave up 6 bases; unmatched junction bases: 9. Looked up from germline, CDR1 is SEHNR and CDR2 is FQNEAQ (reference sequence).

V gene TRBV20-1 combines with J gene TRBJ2-2, with D uncertain. The V gene's germline CDR1 is DFQATT and CDR2 SNEGSKA (reference sequence). V gave up 5 bases and J gave up 5 bases, with 12 bases separating them. CDR3 size: 13 residues. CDR3 nucleotide sequence: TGCAGTGCTTCGAACGCTCAAACCGGGGAGCTGTTTTTT. This sequence encodes CSASNAQTGELFF.